This record covers a single T cell receptor (beta chain). The data are from a study of early T cells in non-severe SARS-CoV-2 infection. MiXCR, run by TCRdb on the 5' RACE reads, gives a single entry per CDR3 protein. Counted here are 80,000 or so distinct CDR3 sequences, over 11% occurring once; the ten biggest clones make up 3%. With 5 bases removed from V and 3 bases from J, the gap between germline ends came to 13 bases. This CDR3 comprises 14 residues. Germline V gene lookup returns CDR1 LGHDT and CDR2 YNNKEL (reference sequence). V usage is TRBV3-1 and J usage is TRBJ2-5, with D maybe TRBD2 (5 bases). This TCR was sampled from an adult who was a healthcare worker with PCR-confirmed SARS-CoV-2 infection or an uninfected control (not recorded which). The sequencing sample was made of whole blood. The CDR3 sequence: CASSGVLREETQYF. CDR3 in DNA: TGTGCCAGCAGCGGAGTTCTGCGGGAAGAGACCCAGTACTTC.